This T cell receptor beta chain is drawn from a study of blood T cell repertoires in COVID-19. Background on the study: The United States, Italy and Spain supplied acute and convalescent COVID-19 samples. From T cells, B-cell-depleted T cells, or PBMCs came the material, which was cDNA or gDNA.

Germline V gene data show CDR1 as MNHEY and CDR2 as SMNVEV (reference sequence). The CDR3 runs 16 residues. J gave up 0 bases and V 0 bases, and 4 bases lay outside the gene matches. Original processing methods: Using reference gene primer amplification, nucleated cell counts were estimated. Assay: immunoSEQ multiplex PCR; the TCRdb copy retains only in-frame clones and omits some. The D gene and trimming were derived from the DNA, and the V and J assignments and clone size from that table. Of approximately 97,000 clones in the sample, about 85% are singletons; the top ten hold approximately 4.5%. The chain links TRBV27 to TRBJ1-1; 7 nucleotides match TRBD1. What was sequenced was peripheral blood. The source of this sequence is a man between 60 and 75 years old with acute or convalescent COVID-19. CDR3 residues: CASSLSEGAMNTEAFF. The CDR3 bases are TGTGCCAGCAGTTTATCAGAGGGGGCCATGAACACTGAAGCTTTCTTT.